This entry lists 13 T cell receptor beta chains sequenced from one sample in a study of blood T cell repertoires in COVID-19. Using immunoSEQ multiplex PCR, the repertoire was profiled, and TCRdb retains in-frame clones only, with some absent. The repertoire includes around 260,000 clones, 70% to 90% of them detected once, and 3.6% sits in the top ten. Sequencing was performed on peripheral blood. These receptors all stem from a man younger than 35 with active or convalescent COVID-19.

This chain joins TRBV7-3 and TRBJ2-7; TRBD2 aligns across 13 bases. The junction had 16 bases not matched to a gene; V was cut back by 2 bases and J by 3 bases. CDR1 and CDR2 (germline): SGHTA, FQGTGA. The CDR3 is 20 residues long. The CDR3 sequence is CASSLSSSVSGLAGNYEQYF. In DNA form, the CDR3 reads TGTGCCAGCAGCTTATCGTCGAGCGTGTCGGGACTAGCGGGGAACTACGAGCAGTACTTC.

J is TRBJ1-6 and V is TRBV9; 7 bases are shared with TRBD1. Looked up from germline, CDR1 is SGDLS and CDR2 is YYNGEE. The CDR3 loop spans 17 amino acids. J gave up 0 bases and V 3 bases, and 6 bases lay outside the gene matches. The CDR3 protein is CASSAGQKSSYNSPLHF. CDR3 bases: TGTGCCAGCAGCGCGGGACAGAAAAGCTCCTATAATTCACCCCTCCACTTT.

The J gene is TRBJ1-5, the V gene TRBV30; no clear D gene. The V end lost 3 bases, the J end lost 0 bases, and 15 bases lay between the germline ends. The germline gives CDR1 GTSNPN, CDR2 SVGIG (reference sequence). This CDR3 contains 16 residues. CDR3 DNA: TGTGCCTGGAGCGGAGGGTTTTGGAGTAGCAATCAGCCCCAGCATTTT. This translates into CAWSGGFWSSNQPQHF.

The V gene is TRBV6-6, the J gene TRBJ2-3; D might be TRBD2 (6 bases). The CDR3 is made up of 13 amino acids. Germline V gives CDR1 MNHNY, CDR2 SVGAGI (reference sequence). The germline V and J ends were trimmed by 6 bases and 2 bases, with 9 bases remaining between them. CDR3 protein: CASRRDHTDTQYF. CDR3 coding DNA: TGTGCCAGCAGGCGGGATCACACAGATACGCAGTATTTT.

This clone appeared once. V usage is TRBV28 and J usage is TRBJ2-5, with a possible D match to TRBD1 (6 bases). This CDR3 has 14 amino acids. V lost 6 bases to trimming and J lost 3 bases, with 14 bases between them. The germline V gene has CDR1 MDHEN and CDR2 SYDVKM. The DNA of the CDR3 is TGTGCCAGCAGCCCGGGACACGCTAAAGAGACCCAGTACTTC. Protein product: CASSPGHAKETQYF.

This clone came up once. The chain carries TRBV6-6 and TRBJ1-2; D is perhaps TRBD1 (5 bases). With 0 bases removed from V and 8 bases from J, the gap between germline ends came to 19 bases. The CDR3 is 16 residues long. The germline CDR1 and CDR2 sequences are MNHNY and SVGAGI (reference sequence). CDR3 loop: CASSYSPGPKMRGYTF. The CDR3 DNA follows: TGTGCCAGCAGTTACTCTCCAGGGCCTAAGATGCGAGGCTACACCTTC.

This clone was counted a few times. The chain is built from TRBV27 and TRBJ1-6, with 11 bases that match TRBD1. V dropped 8 bases and J dropped 10; count of bases not matched to a gene: 16. The germline V gene encodes CDR1 MNHEY and CDR2 SMNVEV (reference sequence). This CDR3 is 17 amino acids long. CDR3 DNA: TGTGCCAGCGGGGTAGGGACAGGGGGACGAGGAGGATCACCCCTCCACTTT. Translated, it gives CASGVGTGGRGGSPLHF.

This chain connects TRBV4-3 to TRBJ2-7; perhaps TRBD2 as D (5 bases). In germline, CDR1 is LGHNA, CDR2 YSLEER. The CDR3 sequence is 15 residues long. Trimming shortened V by 1 base and J by 3 bases, and 13 bases separated the two germline ends. The CDR3 bases are TGCGCCAGCAGCCAAGGGGAGAATCGGTACTACGAGCAGTACTTC. The encoded protein is CASSQGENRYYEQYF.

V gene TRBV5-1 combines with J gene TRBJ2-3, with 10 nucleotides matching TRBD1. From germline, CDR1 is SGHRS and CDR2 YFSETQ. The CDR3 runs 14 residues. V was pared by 4 bases and J by 6 bases, with 5 bases of the junction left unmatched. For the CDR3, the DNA is TGCGCCAGCAGCCCCGGACAGGGGGGGGATACGCAGTATTTT. It is translated as CASSPGQGGDTQYF.

This chain joins TRBV19 and TRBJ1-3; 7 nucleotides agree with TRBD1. The CDR3 contains 17 residues. The germline V gene has CDR1 LNHDA and CDR2 SQIVND (reference sequence). The junction had 10 bases not matched to a gene; V was cut back by 5 bases and J by 0 bases. The CDR3 loop is CASSPSGDSYSGNTIYF. The CDR3 DNA sequence: TGTGCCAGTAGTCCCAGTGGGGACAGCTACTCTGGAAACACCATATATTTT.

This clone appeared a single time. This chain uses TRBV30 with TRBJ1-2, with TRBD1 identical over 7 bases. CDR1 and CDR2 from the germline V gene are GTSNPN and SVGIG (reference sequence). This CDR3 contains 15 residues. V lost 5 bases to trimming and J lost 7 bases; unmatched junction nucleotides: 16. The CDR3 nucleotides are TGTGCCTGGGTTAAAGAGACAGGGTTTGTGTTTGGCTACACCTTC. It encodes CAWVKETGFVFGYTF.

V and J are TRBV3-1 (or the pseudogene TRBV3-2) and TRBJ1-3, with 9 positions matching TRBD1. The V gene end was trimmed by 6 bases and the J gene end by 2 bases; junction bases not matched to a gene: 5. The germline V gene encodes CDR1 LGHDT and CDR2 YNNKEL (reference sequence). CDR3 size: 15 residues. CDR3 nucleotides: TGTGCCAGCAGTCATAGACAGGGGGCTGGAAACACCATATATTTT. Protein: CASSHRQGAGNTIYF.

This clone is a singleton in its sample. This rearrangement joins TRBV19 to TRBJ2-3, with 8 bases matching TRBD2. V lost 3 bases, J lost 1 base, and 3 bases stayed unmatched. There are 15 residues in the CDR3. Per the germline V gene, CDR1 is LNHDA and CDR2 is SQIVND (reference sequence). The CDR3 DNA sequence: TGTGCCAGTAGTATTTCAGCGGGGGGCACAGATACGCAGTATTTT. Its translation: CASSISAGGTDTQYF. The full variable domain, its missing parts supplied by reference TRBV19 and TRBJ2-3, is DGGITQSPKYLFRKEGQNVTLSCEQNLNHDAMYWYRQDPGQGLRLIYYSQIVNDFQKGDIAEGYSVSREKKESFPLTVTSAQKNPTAFYLCASSISAGGTDTQYFGPGTRLTVL.